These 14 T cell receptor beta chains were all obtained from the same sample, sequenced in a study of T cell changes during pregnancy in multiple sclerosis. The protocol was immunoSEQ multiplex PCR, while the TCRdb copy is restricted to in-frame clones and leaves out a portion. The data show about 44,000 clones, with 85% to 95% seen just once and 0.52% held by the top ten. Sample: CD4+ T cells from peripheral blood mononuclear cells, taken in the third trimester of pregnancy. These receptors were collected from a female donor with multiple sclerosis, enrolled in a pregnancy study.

The CDR3 loop is CASSYGRLAGGFTQYF. The DNA of the CDR3 is TGTGCCAGCAGTTACGGGAGACTAGCGGGAGGTTTTACCCAGTACTTC. The chain couples TRBV6-5 to TRBJ2-5; 13 nucleotides line up with TRBD2. With V trimmed by 2 bases and J by 8 bases, 8 bases remained unmatched. This CDR3 spans 16 amino acids. Germline lookup yields CDR1 MNHEY and CDR2 SVGAGI.

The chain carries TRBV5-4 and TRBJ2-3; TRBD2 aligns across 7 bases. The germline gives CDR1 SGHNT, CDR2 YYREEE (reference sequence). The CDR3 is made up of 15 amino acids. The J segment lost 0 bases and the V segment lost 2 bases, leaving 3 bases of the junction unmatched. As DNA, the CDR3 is TGTGCCAGCAGCTTAGGAGCGGGGAGCACAGATACGCAGTATTTT. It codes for CASSLGAGSTDTQYF.

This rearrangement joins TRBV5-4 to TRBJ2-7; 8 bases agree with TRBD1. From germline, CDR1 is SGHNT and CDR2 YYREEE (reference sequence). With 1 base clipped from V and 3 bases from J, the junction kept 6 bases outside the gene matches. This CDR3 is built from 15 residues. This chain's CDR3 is CASSLKGQEGYEQYF. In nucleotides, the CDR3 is TGTGCCAGCAGCTTGAAGGGACAGGAGGGCTACGAGCAGTACTTC.

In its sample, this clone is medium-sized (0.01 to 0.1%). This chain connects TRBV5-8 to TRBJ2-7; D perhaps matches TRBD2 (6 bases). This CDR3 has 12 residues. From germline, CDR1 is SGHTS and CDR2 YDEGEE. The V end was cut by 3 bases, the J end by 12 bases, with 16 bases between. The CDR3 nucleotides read TGTGCCAGCAGCTCCGTTGGGGGAGGAGGGTACTTC. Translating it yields CASSSVGGGGYF.

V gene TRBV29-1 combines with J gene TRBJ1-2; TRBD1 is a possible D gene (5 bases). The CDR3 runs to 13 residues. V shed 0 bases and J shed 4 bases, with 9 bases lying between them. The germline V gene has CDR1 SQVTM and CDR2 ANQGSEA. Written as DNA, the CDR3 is TGCAGCGTTGAAGAGCAGGGTGGCTATGGCTACACCTTC. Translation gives CSVEEQGGYGYTF.

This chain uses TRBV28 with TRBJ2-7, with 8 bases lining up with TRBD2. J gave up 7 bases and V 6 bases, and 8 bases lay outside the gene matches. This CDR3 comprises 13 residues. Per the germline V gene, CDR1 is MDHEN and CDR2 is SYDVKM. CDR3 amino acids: CASRQLAAREQYF. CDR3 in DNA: TGTGCCAGCAGACAACTAGCGGCAAGGGAGCAGTACTTC.

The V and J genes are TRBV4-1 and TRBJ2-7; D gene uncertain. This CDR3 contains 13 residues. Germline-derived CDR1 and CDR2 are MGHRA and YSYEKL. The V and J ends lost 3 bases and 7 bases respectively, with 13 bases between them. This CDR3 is CASSHLTKWEQYF. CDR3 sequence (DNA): TGCGCCAGCAGCCACTTAACTAAATGGGAGCAGTACTTC.

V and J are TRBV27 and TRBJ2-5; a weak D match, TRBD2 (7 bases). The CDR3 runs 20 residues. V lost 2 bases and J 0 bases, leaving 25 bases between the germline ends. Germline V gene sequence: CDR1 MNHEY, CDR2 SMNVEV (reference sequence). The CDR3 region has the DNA TGTGCCAGCAGTTTAGGCCCGCGCGGGTCGCGGGGGCCGTACCAAGAGACCCAGTACTTC. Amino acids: CASSLGPRGSRGPYQETQYF.

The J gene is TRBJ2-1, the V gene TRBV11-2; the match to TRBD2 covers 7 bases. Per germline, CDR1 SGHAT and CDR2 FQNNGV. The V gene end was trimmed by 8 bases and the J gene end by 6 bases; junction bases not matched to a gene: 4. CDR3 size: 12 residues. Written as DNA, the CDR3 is TGTGCCAGCCGGGGAGGGACCAATGAGCAGTTCTTC. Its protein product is CASRGGTNEQFF.

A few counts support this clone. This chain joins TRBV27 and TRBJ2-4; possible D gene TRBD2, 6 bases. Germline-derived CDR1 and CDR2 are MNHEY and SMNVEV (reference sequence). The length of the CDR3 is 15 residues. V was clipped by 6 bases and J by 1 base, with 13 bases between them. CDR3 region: CASRLGRDAKNIQYF. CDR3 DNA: TGTGCCAGCAGACTGGGGCGGGACGCCAAAAACATTCAGTACTTC.

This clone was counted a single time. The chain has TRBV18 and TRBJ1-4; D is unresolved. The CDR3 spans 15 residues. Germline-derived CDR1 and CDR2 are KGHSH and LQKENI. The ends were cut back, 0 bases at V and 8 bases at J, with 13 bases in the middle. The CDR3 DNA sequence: TGTGCCAGCTCACCACCAGCCCAGGAAGGAGAAAAACTGTTTTTT. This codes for CASSPPAQEGEKLFF.

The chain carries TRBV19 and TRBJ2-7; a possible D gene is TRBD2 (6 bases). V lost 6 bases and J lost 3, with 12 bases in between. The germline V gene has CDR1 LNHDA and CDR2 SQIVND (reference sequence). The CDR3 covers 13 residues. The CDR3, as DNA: TGTGCCAGTAGGGGGACTGGGCGCTACGAGCAGTACTTC. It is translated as CASRGTGRYEQYF.

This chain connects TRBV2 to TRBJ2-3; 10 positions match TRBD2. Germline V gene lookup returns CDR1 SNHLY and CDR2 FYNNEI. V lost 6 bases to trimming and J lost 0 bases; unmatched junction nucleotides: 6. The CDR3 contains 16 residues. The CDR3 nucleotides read TGTGCCAGCAGAAAGACTAGCGGGCCTAGCACAGATACGCAGTATTTT. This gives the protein CASRKTSGPSTDTQYF.

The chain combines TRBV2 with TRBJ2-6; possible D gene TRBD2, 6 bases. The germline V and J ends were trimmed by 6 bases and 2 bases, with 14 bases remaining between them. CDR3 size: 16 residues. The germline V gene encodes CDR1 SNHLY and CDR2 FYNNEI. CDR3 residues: CASREGSSPGANVLTF. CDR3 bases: TGTGCCAGCAGGGAGGGGTCGAGCCCTGGGGCCAACGTCCTGACTTTC.